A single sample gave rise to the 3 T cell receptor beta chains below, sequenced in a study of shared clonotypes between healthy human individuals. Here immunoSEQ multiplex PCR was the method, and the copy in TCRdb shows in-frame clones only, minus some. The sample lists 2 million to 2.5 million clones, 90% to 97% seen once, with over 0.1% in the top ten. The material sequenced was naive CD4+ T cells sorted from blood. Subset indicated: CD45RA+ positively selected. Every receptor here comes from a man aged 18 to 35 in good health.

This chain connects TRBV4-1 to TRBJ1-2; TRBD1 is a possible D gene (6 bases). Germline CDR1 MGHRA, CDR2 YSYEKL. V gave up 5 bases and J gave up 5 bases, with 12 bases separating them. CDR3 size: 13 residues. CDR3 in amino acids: CASSATGQYGYTF. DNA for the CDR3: TGCGCCAGCAGCGCAACGGGACAATATGGCTACACCTTC.

CDR3 protein: CASSSFPGGSKGEQYF. The CDR3 DNA sequence: TGTGCCAGCAGTTCCTTTCCCGGGGGTTCCAAGGGCGAGCAGTACTTC. The J gene is TRBJ2-7, the V gene TRBV28, with D tentatively TRBD2 (6 bases). Per the germline V gene, CDR1 is MDHEN and CDR2 is SYDVKM. V was shortened by 4 bases and J by 6 bases, with 22 bases between the two germline ends. This CDR3 region has 16 residues.

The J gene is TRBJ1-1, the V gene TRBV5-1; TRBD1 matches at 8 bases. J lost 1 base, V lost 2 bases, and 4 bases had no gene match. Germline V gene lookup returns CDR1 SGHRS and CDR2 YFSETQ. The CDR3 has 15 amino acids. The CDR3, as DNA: TGCGCCAGCAGCTTTTCCGACAGGGGGAACACTGAAGCTTTCTTT. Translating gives CASSFSDRGNTEAFF.